This T cell receptor (beta chain) stems from a study of T cell repertoires in cytomegalovirus infection. Study results and limitations: Frequencies of public TCR beta families were cumulated, and this identified carriers of CMV plus the relevant HLA.

There are 16 residues in the CDR3. V lost 0 bases and J lost 0, with 12 bases in between. Germline loops: CDR1 MNHEY, CDR2 SVGAGI. Of note for this clonotype: Its antigen is as yet unknown.

TCRdb independently ran MiXCR on the reads; one entry per CDR3 protein. The sample includes fewer than 850,000 distinct CDR3 sequences, 29% of them seen just once. The sequence came from a human donor in good health (CMV status not recorded). Some clones in this sample may be carry-over from other donors' samples. The chain recombines TRBV6-5 with TRBJ2-7; D uncertain. The sample consisted of cultured CD8+ T cells from PBMCs, taken from culture after CMV antigen stimulation. CDR3 residues: CASSYSEYRFSYEQYF. The CDR3 DNA sequence: TGTGCCAGCAGTTACTCGGAGTACCGATTCTCCTACGAGCAGTACTTC.